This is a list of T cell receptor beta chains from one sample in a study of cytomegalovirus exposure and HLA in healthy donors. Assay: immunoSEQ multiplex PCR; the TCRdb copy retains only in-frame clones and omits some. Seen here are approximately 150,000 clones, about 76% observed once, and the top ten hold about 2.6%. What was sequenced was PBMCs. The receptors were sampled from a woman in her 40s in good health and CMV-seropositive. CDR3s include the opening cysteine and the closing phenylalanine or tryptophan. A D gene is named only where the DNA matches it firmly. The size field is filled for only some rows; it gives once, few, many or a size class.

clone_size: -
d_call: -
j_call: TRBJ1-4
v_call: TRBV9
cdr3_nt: TGTGCCAGCAGCGAAGGGGGTCCTAATGAAAAACTGTTTTTT
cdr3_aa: CASSEGGPNEKLFF

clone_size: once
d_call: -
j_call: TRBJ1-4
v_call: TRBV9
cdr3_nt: TGTGCCAGCAGCCTGAGTGTGGGGCTGGGGGGAAAACTGTTTTTT
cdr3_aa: CASSLSVGLGGKLFF

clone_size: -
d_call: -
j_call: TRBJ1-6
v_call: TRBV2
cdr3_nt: TGTGCCACCGATGCAGGGTTACTTTCACCCCTCCACTTT
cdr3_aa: CATDAGLLSPLHF

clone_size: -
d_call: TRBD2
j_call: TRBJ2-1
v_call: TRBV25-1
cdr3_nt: TGTGCCAGCAGTTCCCCTAGCGGGGTATTAAATGAGCAGTTCTTC
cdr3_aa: CASSSPSGVLNEQFF

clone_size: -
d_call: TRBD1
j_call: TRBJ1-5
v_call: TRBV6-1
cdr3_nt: TGTGCCAGCAGTGAAGACAGGGGCGTACAGCCCCAGCATTTT
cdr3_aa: CASSEDRGVQPQHF

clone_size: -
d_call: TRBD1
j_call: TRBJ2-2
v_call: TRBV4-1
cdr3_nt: TGCGCCAGCAGCCTTACCGGGACAGCGAACACCGGGGAGCTGTTTTTT
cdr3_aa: CASSLTGTANTGELFF

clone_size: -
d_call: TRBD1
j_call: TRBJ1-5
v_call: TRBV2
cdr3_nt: TGTGCCAGCTCCCAGGGGGCGCGCAATCAGCCCCAGCATTTT
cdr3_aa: CASSQGARNQPQHF

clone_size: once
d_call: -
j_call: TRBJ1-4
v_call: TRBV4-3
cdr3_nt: TGCGCCAGCAGCCAAGATTTAGGAGTCAATGAAAAACTGTTTTTT
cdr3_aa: CASSQDLGVNEKLFF

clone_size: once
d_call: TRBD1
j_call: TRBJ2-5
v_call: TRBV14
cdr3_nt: TGTGCCAGCAGCCAGGCCCGACAGGGGGTAAGAGAGACCCAGTACTTC
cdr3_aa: CASSQARQGVRETQYF

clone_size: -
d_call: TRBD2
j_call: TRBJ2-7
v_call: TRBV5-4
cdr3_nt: TGTGCCAGCAGCTCTCCGGGACTAGCGGGATCCTACGAGCAGTACTTC
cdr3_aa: CASSSPGLAGSYEQYF

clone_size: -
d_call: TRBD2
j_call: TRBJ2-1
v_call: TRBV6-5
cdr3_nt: TGTGCCAGCAGTTACATCAGCGGGAGTTACAATGAGCAGTTCTTC
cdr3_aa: CASSYISGSYNEQFF

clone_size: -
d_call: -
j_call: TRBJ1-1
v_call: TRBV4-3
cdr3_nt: TGCGCCAGCAGCCAAGATAGCGGACGGACGGTGAACACTGAAGCTTTCTTT
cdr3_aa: CASSQDSGRTVNTEAFF

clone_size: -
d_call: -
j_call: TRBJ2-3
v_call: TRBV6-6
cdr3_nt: TGTGCCAGCAATCCGACAGGACCTGGGGCAGATACGCAGTATTTT
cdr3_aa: CASNPTGPGADTQYF

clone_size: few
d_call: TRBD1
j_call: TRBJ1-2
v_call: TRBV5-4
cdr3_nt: TGTGCCAGCAGCCCGCGGGACAGGGGGCATGGCTACACCTTC
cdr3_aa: CASSPRDRGHGYTF

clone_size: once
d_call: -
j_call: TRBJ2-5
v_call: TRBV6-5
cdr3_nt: TGTGCCAGCAGTTACTCTTCGGGGGAGCCCTTTTTTACCCAGTACTTC
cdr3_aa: CASSYSSGEPFFTQYF

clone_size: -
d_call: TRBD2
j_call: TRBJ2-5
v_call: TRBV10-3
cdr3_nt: TGTGCCATCAGTGAGTCGGGAGGGAACCAAGAGACCCAGTACTTC
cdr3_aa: CAISESGGNQETQYF

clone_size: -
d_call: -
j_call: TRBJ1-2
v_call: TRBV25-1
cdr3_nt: TGTGCCAGCACGGGGGGATCCCAGGGAAGCTACTATGGCTACACCTTC
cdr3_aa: CASTGGSQGSYYGYTF

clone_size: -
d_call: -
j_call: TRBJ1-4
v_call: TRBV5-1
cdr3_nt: TGCGCCAGCAGCCCCCTCGGCGGGATGGAAAAACTGTTTTTT
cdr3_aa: CASSPLGGMEKLFF

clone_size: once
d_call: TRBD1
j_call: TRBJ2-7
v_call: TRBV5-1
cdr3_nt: TGCGCCAGCAGCCGGGGACAGGGGTTCGACGAGCAGTACTTC
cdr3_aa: CASSRGQGFDEQYF

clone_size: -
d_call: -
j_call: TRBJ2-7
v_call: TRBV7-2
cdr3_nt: TGTGCCAGCATGTGGGGGGACGGATACTACGAGCAGTACTTC
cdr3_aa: CASMWGDGYYEQYF

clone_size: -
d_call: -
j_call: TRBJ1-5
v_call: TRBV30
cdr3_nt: TGTGCCTTAACACCCCAGAATAGCAATCAGCCCCAGCATTTT
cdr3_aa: CALTPQNSNQPQHF

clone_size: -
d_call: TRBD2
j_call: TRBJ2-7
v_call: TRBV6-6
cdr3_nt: TGTGCCAGCAGCCCCAGACTAGCGGAGGACTACGAGCAGTACTTC
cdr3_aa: CASSPRLAEDYEQYF

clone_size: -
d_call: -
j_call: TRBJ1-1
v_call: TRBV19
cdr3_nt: TGTGCCAGTAGTGTCGCTAGTGGCGACGGCACTGAAGCTTTCTTT
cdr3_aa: CASSVASGDGTEAFF

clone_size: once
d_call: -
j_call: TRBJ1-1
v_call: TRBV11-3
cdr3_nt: TGTGCCAGCATTAACGAAGAAGGGAGGAACACTGAAGCTTTCTTT
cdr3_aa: CASINEEGRNTEAFF